What follows are 10 T cell receptor beta chains derived from one specimen sequenced in a study of T cells in Graves' hyperthyroidism and ophthalmopathy. Amplification of TCR beta CDR3 regions was performed using RNA transcripts as template. A first-round RT-PCR of the TCR CDR3 used the HTBI primer set. Each CDR3 protein is one row after TCRdb ran MiXCR on the multiplex PCR reads. The repertoire includes about 600,000 distinct CDR3 sequences, about 14% of them detected once, and around 13% sits in the top ten. The sample was blood. The receptors were sampled from a woman in her fifties or sixties with Graves' ophthalmopathy.

This clonotype occurred many times. The chain combines TRBV6-1 with TRBJ2-1; D call uncertain. Germline assignment: CDR1 MNHNS and CDR2 SASEGT. This CDR3 has 13 amino acids. Trimming pared 6 bases from V and 9 bases from J, leaving 15 bases between. CDR3 in DNA: TGTGCCAGCAGAAATAGCCTACAATCTGAGCAGTTCTTC. Amino acids: CASRNSLQSEQFF.

A few counts support this clonotype. This chain uses TRBV10-3 with TRBJ2-1; TRBD2 matches 9 bases. Germline loops: CDR1 ENHRY, CDR2 SYGVKD. Unmatched junction bases numbered 13, after V lost 9 bases and J lost 10 bases. The CDR3 runs 14 residues. CDR3 residues: CAIDISGSGREQFF. The CDR3 nucleotides read TGTGCCATAGATATTAGCGGGAGTGGACGGGAGCAGTTCTTC.

This clonotype was observed a few times. The V call is TRBV7-9, the J call TRBJ1-6; D is unresolved. Trimming shortened V by 5 bases and J by 6 bases, and 2 bases separated the two germline ends. The CDR3 is 11 residues long. CDR1 is SEHNR and CDR2 is FQNEAQ in the germline V gene (reference sequence). CDR3 bases: TGTGCCAGCAGCGCTAATTCACCCCTCCACTTT. It translates to CASSANSPLHF.

The chain uses TRBV4-3 and TRBJ1-5; D not resolved. The CDR3 sequence is 15 residues long. Germline assignment: CDR1 LGHNA and CDR2 YSLEER. The ends were cut back, 0 bases at V and 6 bases at J, with 12 bases in the middle. Written as DNA, the CDR3 is TGCGCCAGCAGCCAAGATCGGTCCCGGAGTCAGCCCCAGCATTTT. Translated: CASSQDRSRSQPQHF.

This clonotype was detected ten times or more. The CDR3 DNA sequence: TGCGCCAGCAGCCCGAACTGGGCTAGCGGGAGGGAGGAGTACTTC. Translation gives CASSPNWASGREEYF. The chain has TRBV5-1 and TRBJ2-7; 12 bases align to TRBD2. CDR3 length: 15 residues. V shed 4 bases and J 11 bases; nucleotides not matched to a gene: 13. Germline CDR1 is SGHRS and CDR2 is YFSETQ. Drawing the rest from reference TRBV5-1 and TRBJ2-7, the complete variable domain is KAGVTQTPRYLIKTRGQQVTLSCSPISGHRSVSWYQQTPGQGLQFLFEYFSETQRNKGNFPGRFSGRQFSNSRSEMNVSTLELGDSALYLCASSPNWASGREEYFGPGTRLTVT.

In DNA form, the CDR3 reads TGTGCCAGCAGTTCAAACAGGGGGCGAGAGCAGTTCTTC. Residues: CASSSNRGREQFF. V gene TRBV28 combines with J gene TRBJ2-1, with TRBD1 identical over 9 bases. Trimming cost V 4 bases and J 10 bases; bases outside gene matches: 5. In germline, CDR1 is MDHEN, CDR2 SYDVKM. This CDR3 region has 13 residues.

The CDR3 protein is CASRQTRNYGYTF. CDR3 nucleotides: TGTGCCAGCAGACAGACTCGTAACTATGGCTACACCTTC. The chain is built from TRBV4-2 and TRBJ1-2; D remains ambiguous. The CDR3 consists of 13 residues. CDR1 and CDR2 (germline): LGHNA, YNFKEQ. V lost 6 bases and J 1 base, leaving 9 bases between the germline ends.

This clonotype was seen a few times. This sequence joins TRBV19 and TRBJ2-1, with D perhaps given as TRBD1 or TRBD2 (5 bases each). The CDR3 loop spans 17 amino acids. From germline, CDR1 is LNHDA and CDR2 SQIVND (reference sequence). Between the trimmed V and J ends, which lost 1 base and 7 bases, there was a span of 20 bases. In DNA form, the CDR3 reads TGTGCCAGTAGTATAGTACCCGCCTCCGGGGCCCAAAATGAGCAGTTCTTC. Amino acid sequence: CASSIVPASGAQNEQFF.

There are many counts of this clonotype. The chain has TRBV6-2 or TRBV6-3 and TRBJ2-1, with D uncertain. Per the germline V gene, CDR1 is MNHEY and CDR2 is SVGEGT. Trimming left V 0 bases short and J 0 bases short, with 9 bases between. This CDR3 has 16 amino acids. CDR3 bases: TGTGCCAGCAGTTACTCTTCCTTACCCTCCTACAATGAGCAGTTCTTC. Encoded protein: CASSYSSLPSYNEQFF.

The chain joins TRBV11-2 to TRBJ2-3, with 11 bases aligning to TRBD2. Germline V lookup: CDR1 SGHAT, CDR2 FQNNGV. This CDR3 has 16 amino acids. With 4 bases clipped from V and 2 bases from J, the junction kept 5 bases outside the gene matches. The CDR3 loop reads CASSSVAGGITDTQYF. DNA of the CDR3: TGTGCCAGCAGCTCGGTAGCGGGAGGGATCACAGATACGCAGTATTTT. The whole variable domain, filled in from reference TRBV11-2 and TRBJ2-3, reads EAGVAQSPRYKIIEKRQSVAFWCNPISGHATLYWYQQILGQGPKLLIQFQNNGVVDDSQLPKDRFSAERLKGVDSTLKIQPAKLEDSAVYLCASSSVAGGITDTQYFGPGTRLTVL.